This TCR beta chain was sequenced during a study of monozygotic twins with cystic fibrosis. General study points: J usage was most co-twin-similar in 8 of 16 pairs, V in 13.

The table came from immunoSEQ multiplex PCR; TCRdb's copy has only in-frame clones and leaves some out. This repertoire shows just under 20,000 clones, less than 95% found once; its top ten account for around 1.5%. Worth noting for this clone: Its matching antigen is unknown.

The germline V gene encodes CDR1 SGHRS and CDR2 YFSETQ. V was pared by 7 bases and J by 5 bases, with 10 bases of the junction left unmatched. The CDR3 consists of 15 residues. The chain recombines TRBV5-1 with TRBJ2-1; 9 bases map to TRBD2. The sample was blood. The sequence was collected from a girl aged 2-10 years with cystic fibrosis. DNA for the CDR3: TGCGCCAGCCGGACGGCGGGAGGGCCTAACAATGAGCAGTTCTTC. This translates into CASRTAGGPNNEQFF. Full variable domain (outside the CDR3, taken from reference TRBV5-1 and TRBJ2-1): KAGVTQTPRYLIKTRGQQVTLSCSPISGHRSVSWYQQTPGQGLQFLFEYFSETQRNKGNFPGRFSGRQFSNSRSEMNVSTLELGDSALYLCASRTAGGPNNEQFFGPGTRLTVL.